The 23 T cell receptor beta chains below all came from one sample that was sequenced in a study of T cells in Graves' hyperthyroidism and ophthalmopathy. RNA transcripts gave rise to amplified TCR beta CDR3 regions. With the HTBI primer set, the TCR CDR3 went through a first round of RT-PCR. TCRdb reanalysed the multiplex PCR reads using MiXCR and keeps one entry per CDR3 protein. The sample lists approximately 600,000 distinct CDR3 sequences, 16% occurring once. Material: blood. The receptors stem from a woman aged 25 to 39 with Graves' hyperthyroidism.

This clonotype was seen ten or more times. The DNA of the CDR3 is TGTGCCAGCAGCTCTACTGCGGGAGCGGCAGATACGCAGTATTTT. Amino acid sequence: CASSSTAGAADTQYF. This chain connects TRBV7-3 to TRBJ2-3; 7 positions match TRBD2. The CDR3 spans 15 residues. Germline CDR1 reads SGHTA; CDR2 reads FQGTGA. Germline trimming cut 4 bases from V and 4 bases from J; bases unmatched to any gene: 8.

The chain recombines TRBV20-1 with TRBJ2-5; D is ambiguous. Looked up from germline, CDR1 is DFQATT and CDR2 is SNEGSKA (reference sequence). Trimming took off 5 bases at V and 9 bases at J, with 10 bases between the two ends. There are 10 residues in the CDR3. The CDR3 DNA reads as TGCAGTGCTGGGGTGGTGGCCCAGTACTTC. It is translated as CSAGVVAQYF.

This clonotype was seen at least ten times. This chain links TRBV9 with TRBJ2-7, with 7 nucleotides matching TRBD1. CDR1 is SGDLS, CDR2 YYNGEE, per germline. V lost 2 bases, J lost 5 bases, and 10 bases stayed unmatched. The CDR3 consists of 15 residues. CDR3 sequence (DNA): TGTGCCAGCAGCGTTCAGTCGACAGGGTTGGACGAGCAGTACTTC. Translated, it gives CASSVQSTGLDEQYF. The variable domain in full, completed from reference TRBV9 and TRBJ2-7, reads DSGVTQTPKHLITATGQRVTLRCSPRSGDLSVYWYQQSLDQGLQFLIQYYNGEERAKGNILERFSAQQFPDLHSELNLSSLELGDSALYFCASSVQSTGLDEQYFGPGTRLTVT.

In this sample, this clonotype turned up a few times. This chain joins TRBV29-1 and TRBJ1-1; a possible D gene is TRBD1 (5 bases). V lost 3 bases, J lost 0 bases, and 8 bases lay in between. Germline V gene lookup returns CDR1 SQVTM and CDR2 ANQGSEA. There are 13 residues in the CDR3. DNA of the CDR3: TGCAGCGTTGATACAGGCGTGAACACTGAAGCTTTCTTT. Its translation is CSVDTGVNTEAFF.

CDR3 protein: CSAIRDRGPVSQPQHF. DNA of the CDR3: TGCAGTGCCATCCGGGACAGGGGTCCGGTCAGCCAGCCCCAGCATTTT. The rearrangement links TRBV20-1 to TRBJ1-5, with 10 nucleotides matching TRBD1. The CDR3 is 16 residues long. From germline, CDR1 is DFQATT and CDR2 SNEGSKA (reference sequence). With 6 bases clipped from V and 7 bases from J, the junction kept 15 bases outside the gene matches.

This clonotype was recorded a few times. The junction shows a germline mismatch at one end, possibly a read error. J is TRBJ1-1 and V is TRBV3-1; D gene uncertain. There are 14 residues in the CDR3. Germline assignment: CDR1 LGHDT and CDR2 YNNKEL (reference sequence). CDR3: CASSIKERFTEAFF. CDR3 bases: TGCGCCAGCAGCATAAAAGAGAGGTTCACTGAAGCTTTCTTT.

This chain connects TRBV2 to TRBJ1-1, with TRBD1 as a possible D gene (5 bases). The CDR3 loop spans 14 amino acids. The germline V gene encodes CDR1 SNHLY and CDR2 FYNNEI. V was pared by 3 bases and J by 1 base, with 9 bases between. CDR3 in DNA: TGTGCCAGCAGTGAGGGACGGTCGAACACTGAAGCTTTCTTT. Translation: CASSEGRSNTEAFF.

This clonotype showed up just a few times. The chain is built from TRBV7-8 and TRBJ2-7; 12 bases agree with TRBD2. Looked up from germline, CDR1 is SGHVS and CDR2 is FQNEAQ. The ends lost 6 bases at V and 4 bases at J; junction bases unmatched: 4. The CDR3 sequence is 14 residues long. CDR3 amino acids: CASRSGLAGYEQYF. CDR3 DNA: TGTGCCAGCAGATCCGGACTAGCGGGGTACGAGCAGTACTTC.

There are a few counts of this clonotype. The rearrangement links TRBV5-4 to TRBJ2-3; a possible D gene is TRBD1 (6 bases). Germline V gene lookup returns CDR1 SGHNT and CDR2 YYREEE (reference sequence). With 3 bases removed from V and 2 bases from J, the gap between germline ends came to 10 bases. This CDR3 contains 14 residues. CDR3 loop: CASSWGHITDTQYF. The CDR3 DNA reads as TGTGCCAGCAGCTGGGGACATATCACAGATACGCAGTATTTT.

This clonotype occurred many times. Here the CDR3 reads CASSGGLAYEQYF. The CDR3 DNA is TGCGCCAGCAGCGGGGGCCTTGCCTACGAGCAGTACTTC. The chain joins TRBV5-1 to TRBJ2-7, with a weak D call TRBD1 (6 bases). Germline CDR1 SGHRS, CDR2 YFSETQ. V was cut by 4 bases and J by 2 bases, with 10 bases left in between. The CDR3 extends over 13 amino acids.

The CDR3 coding sequence is TGTGCCAGCACTGGACCTAGCGGAGCCTACAATGAGCAGTTCTTC. As protein: CASTGPSGAYNEQFF. The gene calls are TRBV5-6 and TRBJ2-1; 7 positions agree with TRBD2. Germline values: CDR1 SGHDT, CDR2 YYEEEE. V was pared by 6 bases and J by 2 bases, with 8 bases of the junction left unmatched. The CDR3 covers 15 residues.

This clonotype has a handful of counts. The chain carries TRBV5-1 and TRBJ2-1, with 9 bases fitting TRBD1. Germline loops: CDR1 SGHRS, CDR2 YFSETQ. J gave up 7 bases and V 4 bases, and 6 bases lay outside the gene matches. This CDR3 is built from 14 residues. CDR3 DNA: TGCGCCAGCAGCGACCCGGGACAGGGTAATGAGCAGTTCTTC. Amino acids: CASSDPGQGNEQFF.

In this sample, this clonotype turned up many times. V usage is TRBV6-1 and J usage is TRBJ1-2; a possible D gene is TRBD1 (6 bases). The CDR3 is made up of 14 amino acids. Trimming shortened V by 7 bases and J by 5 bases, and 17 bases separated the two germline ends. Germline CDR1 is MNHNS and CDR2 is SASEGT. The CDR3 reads CASNNDRNTYGYTF. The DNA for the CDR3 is TGTGCCAGCAACAACGACAGGAACACATATGGCTACACCTTC.

CDR3 DNA: TGTGCCAGCAGTTTAGCAGGGGCGGGTCAGCCCCAGCATTTT. It translates to CASSLAGAGQPQHF. V is TRBV28 and J is TRBJ1-5; D might be TRBD1 (6 bases). The CDR3 length is 14 residues. CDR1 and CDR2 from the germline V gene are MDHEN and SYDVKM. Trimming pared 2 bases from V and 6 bases from J, leaving 11 bases between.

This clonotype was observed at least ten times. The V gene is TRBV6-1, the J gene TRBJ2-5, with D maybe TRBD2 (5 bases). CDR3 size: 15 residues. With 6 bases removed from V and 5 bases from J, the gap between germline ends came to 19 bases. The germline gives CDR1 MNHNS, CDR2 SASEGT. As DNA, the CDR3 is TGTGCCAGCAGCGCAACTAGGCTTTCTTCTGAGACCCAGTACTTC. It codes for CASSATRLSSETQYF.

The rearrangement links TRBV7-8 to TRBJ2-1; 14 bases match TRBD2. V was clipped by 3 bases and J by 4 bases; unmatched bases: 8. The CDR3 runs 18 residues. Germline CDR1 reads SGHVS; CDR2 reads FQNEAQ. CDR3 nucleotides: TGTGCCAGCAGCTTGAGAACCGGGACTAGCGGGGGATACAATGAGCAGTTCTTC. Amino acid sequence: CASSLRTGTSGGYNEQFF. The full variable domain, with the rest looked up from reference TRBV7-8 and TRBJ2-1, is GAGVSQSPRYKVAKRGQDVALRCDPISGHVSLFWYQQALGQGPEFLTYFQNEAQLDKSGLPSDRFFAERPEGSVSTLKIQRTQQEDSAVYLCASSLRTGTSGGYNEQFFGPGTRLTVL.

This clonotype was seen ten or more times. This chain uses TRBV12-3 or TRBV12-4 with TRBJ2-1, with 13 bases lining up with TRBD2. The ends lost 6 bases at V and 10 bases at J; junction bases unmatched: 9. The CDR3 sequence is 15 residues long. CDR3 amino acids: CASSRGTSGEREQFF. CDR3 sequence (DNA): TGTGCCAGCAGCCGAGGGACTAGCGGGGAAAGGGAGCAGTTCTTC.

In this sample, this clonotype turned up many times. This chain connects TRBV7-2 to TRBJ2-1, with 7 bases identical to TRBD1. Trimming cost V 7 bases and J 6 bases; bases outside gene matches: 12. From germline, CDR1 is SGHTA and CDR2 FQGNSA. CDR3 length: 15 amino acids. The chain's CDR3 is CASTNSMGQFNEQFF. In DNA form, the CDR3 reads TGTGCCAGCACCAACAGTATGGGACAGTTCAATGAGCAGTTCTTC.

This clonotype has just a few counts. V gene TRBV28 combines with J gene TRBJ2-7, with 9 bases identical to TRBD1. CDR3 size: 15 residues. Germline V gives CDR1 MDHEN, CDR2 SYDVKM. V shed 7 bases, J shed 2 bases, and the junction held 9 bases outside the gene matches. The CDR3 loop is CASTGRDRATYEQYF. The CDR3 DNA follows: TGTGCCAGCACCGGACGGGACAGGGCAACCTACGAGCAGTACTTC.

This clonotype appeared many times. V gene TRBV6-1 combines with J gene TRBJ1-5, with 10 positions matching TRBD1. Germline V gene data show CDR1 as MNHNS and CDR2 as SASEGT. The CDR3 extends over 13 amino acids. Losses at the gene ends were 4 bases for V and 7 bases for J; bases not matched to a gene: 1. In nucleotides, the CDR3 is TGTGCCAGCAGTGGGGACAGGGGACAGCCCCAGCATTTT. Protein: CASSGDRGQPQHF.

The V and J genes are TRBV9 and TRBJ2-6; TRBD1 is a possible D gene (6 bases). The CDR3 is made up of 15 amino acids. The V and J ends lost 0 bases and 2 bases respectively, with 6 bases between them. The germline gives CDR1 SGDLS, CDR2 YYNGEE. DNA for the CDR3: TGTGCCAGCAGCGTAGGACAGGCTGGGGCCAACGTCCTGACTTTC. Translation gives CASSVGQAGANVLTF.

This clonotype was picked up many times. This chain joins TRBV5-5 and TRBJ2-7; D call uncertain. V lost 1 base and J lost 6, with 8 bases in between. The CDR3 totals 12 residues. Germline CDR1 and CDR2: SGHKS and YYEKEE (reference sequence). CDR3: CASSLLMAEQYF. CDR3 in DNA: TGTGCCAGCAGCTTGTTGATGGCCGAGCAGTACTTC.

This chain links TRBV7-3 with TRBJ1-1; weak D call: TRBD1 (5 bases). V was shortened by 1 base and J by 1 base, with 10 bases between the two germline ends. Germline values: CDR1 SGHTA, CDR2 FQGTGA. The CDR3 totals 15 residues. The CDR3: CASSLNGGKNTEAFF. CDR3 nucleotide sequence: TGTGCCAGCAGCTTAAACGGGGGTAAGAACACTGAAGCTTTCTTT. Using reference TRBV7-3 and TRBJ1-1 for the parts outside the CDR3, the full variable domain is GAGVSQTPSNKVTEKGKYVELRCDPISGHTALYWYRQSLGQGPEFLIYFQGTGAADDSGLPNDRFFAVRPEGSVSTLKIQRTERGDSAVYLCASSLNGGKNTEAFFGQGTRLTVV.